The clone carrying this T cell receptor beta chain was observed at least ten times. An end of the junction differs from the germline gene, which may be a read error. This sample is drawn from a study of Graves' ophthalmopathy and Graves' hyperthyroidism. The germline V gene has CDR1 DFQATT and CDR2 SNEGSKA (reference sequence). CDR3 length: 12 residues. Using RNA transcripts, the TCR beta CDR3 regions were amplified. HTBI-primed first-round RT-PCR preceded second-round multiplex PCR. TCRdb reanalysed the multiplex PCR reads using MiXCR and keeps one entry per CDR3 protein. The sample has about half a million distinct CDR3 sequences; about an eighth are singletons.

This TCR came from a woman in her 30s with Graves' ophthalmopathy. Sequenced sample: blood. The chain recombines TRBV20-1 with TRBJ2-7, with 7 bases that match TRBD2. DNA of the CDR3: TGCATTGCTTCGCGGGAGAGGGACGAGCAGTACTTC. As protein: CIASRERDEQYF.